The source of this TCR beta chain is a study of blood T cell repertoires in COVID-19. Overall study context: Some COVID-19 samples were acute and others convalescent; all came from the United States, Italy and Spain. PBMCs, B-cell-depleted T cells, or T cells provided the cDNA or gDNA that made up the material.

Authors' methods: Nucleated cell number was recorded as an estimate derived from reference gene primer amplification. The data were produced by immunoSEQ multiplex PCR, yet TCRdb's version contains in-frame clones alone and is incomplete. That table is the source of V, J and clone size, and D and trimming were worked out from the DNA. The sample yields approximately 100,000 clones, about 91% seen once. J lost 10 bases, V lost 5 bases, and 9 bases had no gene match. The CDR3 is 15 amino acids. The V gene's germline CDR1 is MNHEY and CDR2 SVGAGI. This clone occurred a few times. The J gene is TRBJ1-6, the V gene TRBV6-5; 9 bases are a match to TRBD1. The sequence was obtained from a man in his fifties or sixties with acute or convalescent COVID-19. Sequencing used peripheral blood. CDR3 DNA sequence: TGTGCCAGCAGTCCTCTCGGGACAGGGTACTCACCCCTCCACTTT. This translates into CASSPLGTGYSPLHF.